The entry below describes one T cell receptor beta chain. This entry is derived from a study of blood T cell repertoires in COVID-19. Study context: Italy, Spain and the United States were the sources of the convalescent and acute COVID-19 samples. The analysed material was cDNA or gDNA that came from T cells, B-cell-depleted T cells, or PBMCs.

Only in-frame clones appear in the TCRdb table, and some are missing; sequencing was by immunoSEQ multiplex PCR. The sample contains about 180,000 clones, 89% of which appear only once. V trimming: 5 bases; J trimming: 0 bases; junction bases outside the gene matches: 9. The CDR3 contains 17 residues. Per germline, CDR1 LGHDT and CDR2 YNNKEL (reference sequence). The chain uses TRBV3-1 (or the pseudogene TRBV3-2) and TRBJ2-5; 10 bases map to TRBD2. Input material: peripheral blood. The receptor comes from a man aged 18-30 years who had recovered from COVID-19. This CDR3 reads CASSGRTSGWYQETQYF. CDR3 DNA: TGTGCCAGCAGCGGCCGGACTAGCGGATGGTACCAAGAGACCCAGTACTTC.